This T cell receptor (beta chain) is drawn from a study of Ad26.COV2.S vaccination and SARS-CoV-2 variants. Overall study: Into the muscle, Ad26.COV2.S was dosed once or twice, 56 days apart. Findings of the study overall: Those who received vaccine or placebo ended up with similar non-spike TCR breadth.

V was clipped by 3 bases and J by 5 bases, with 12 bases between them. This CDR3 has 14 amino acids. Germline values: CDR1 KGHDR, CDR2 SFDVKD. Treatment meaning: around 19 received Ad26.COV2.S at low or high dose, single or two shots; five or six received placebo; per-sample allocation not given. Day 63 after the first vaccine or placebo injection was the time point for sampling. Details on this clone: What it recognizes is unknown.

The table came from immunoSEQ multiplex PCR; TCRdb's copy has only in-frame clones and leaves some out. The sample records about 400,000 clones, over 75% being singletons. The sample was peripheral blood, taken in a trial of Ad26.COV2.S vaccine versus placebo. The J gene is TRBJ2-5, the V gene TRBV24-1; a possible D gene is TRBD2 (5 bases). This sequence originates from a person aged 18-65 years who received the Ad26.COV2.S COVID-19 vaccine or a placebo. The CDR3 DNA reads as TGTGCCACCAGTGATAACGGGGTTGGGGAGACCCAGTACTTC. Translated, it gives CATSDNGVGETQYF.